This T cell receptor (beta chain) was sequenced in a study of blood T cell repertoires in COVID-19. Across the study: The study drew acute and convalescent COVID-19 samples from the United States, Italy and Spain. Sample material is recorded as cDNA or gDNA derived from T cells, B-cell-depleted T cells, or PBMCs.

Germline CDR1 is LGHDT and CDR2 is YNNKEL (reference sequence). This CDR3 has 12 amino acids. The V segment lost 1 base and the J segment 12 bases; nucleotides outside the gene matches: 6. Libraries were prepared by immunoSEQ multiplex PCR; TCRdb keeps only in-frame clonotypes and omits some of them. The repertoire consists of around 330,000 clones, with about 91% occurring once and the leading ten covering 1.6%. Enrollment of patients from Seattle took place during active infection, with longitudinal follow-up. The sequence was collected from a woman aged 25 to 39 with COVID-19, enrolled during active disease. Specimen: peripheral blood. The chain carries TRBV3-1 (or the pseudogene TRBV3-2) and TRBJ2-7, with 7 bases that match TRBD2. The chain's CDR3 is CASSQGGRVWYF. The CDR3 coding sequence is TGTGCCAGCAGCCAAGGGGGGAGGGTTTGGTACTTC.